This TCR beta chain derives from a study of blood T cell repertoires in COVID-19. V lost 4 bases and J lost 3; bases outside the gene matches: 7. This CDR3 region has 16 residues. CDR1 and CDR2 from the germline V gene are LGHDT and YNNKEL (reference sequence). Here immunoSEQ multiplex PCR was the method, and the copy in TCRdb shows in-frame clones only, minus some. Found here are roughly 380,000 clones, over 75% of them singletons; the top ten hold 3%. Participant ages covered roughly 18 to 90 years across 20 to 30 US areas. Membership in each cohort depended on participant-reported clinical history.

The clonotype originates from a woman aged 25 to 39 who had recovered from COVID-19. Sequenced sample: PBMCs or T cells enriched from blood (not recorded which). V gene TRBV3-1 (or the pseudogene TRBV3-2) combines with J gene TRBJ2-3, with 10 bases that match TRBD1. The CDR3 sequence: CASSPRTGGWTDTQYF. The DNA of the CDR3 is TGTGCCAGCAGCCCCAGGACAGGGGGATGGACAGATACGCAGTATTTT.